This T cell receptor (beta chain) is from a study of shared clonotypes between healthy human individuals. Splitting of each subset's genomic DNA was done evenly across several immunoSEQ plates. Assay used: immunoSEQ multiplex PCR; TCRdb lists only in-frame clones, some missing. The sample lists about 1.1 million clones; approximately 80% were seen once. CDR1 MNHNS and CDR2 SASEGT come from the germline V gene. CDR3 length: 16 amino acids. Trimming cost V 4 bases and J 1 base, with 16 bases left between them. The genes are TRBV6-1 and TRBJ1-1; possibly TRBD1 for D (6 bases). Sequenced: memory CD4+ T cells from PBMCs. Regarding subset: CD45RA-negative fraction. The sequence was obtained from a man aged 18 to 30 in good health. Some clones in this sample may be carry-over from other donors' samples. The DNA of the CDR3 is TGTGCCAGCAGTGTGACCACTGGACAGACGAACACTGAAGCTTTCTTT. It translates to CASSVTTGQTNTEAFF.